This TCR beta chain was sequenced in a study of shared clonotypes between healthy human individuals. Data came from immunoSEQ multiplex PCR; TCRdb stores just in-frame clones and leaves some out. The sample yields 2 million to 2.5 million clones, approximately 95% seen once. Germline CDR1 and CDR2: MDHEN and SYDVKM. The CDR3 is made up of 14 amino acids. V lost 6 bases to trimming and J lost 5 bases; unmatched junction nucleotides: 8. Input material: naive CD4+ T cells sorted from blood. Subset specified: CD45RA+ positively selected. This TCR came from a man aged 18 to 35 in good health. V usage is TRBV28 and J usage is TRBJ2-7, with 9 nucleotides matching TRBD2. CDR3 amino acids: CASRRAGGLDEQYF. CDR3 DNA: TGTGCCAGCAGGAGGGCGGGGGGGCTGGACGAGCAGTACTTC.